These 5 T cell receptor beta chains share one sample of origin, sequenced in a study of vaccination effects on CD4 cells after COVID-19. The assay was immunoSEQ multiplex PCR, and TCRdb's table has in-frame clones only and misses some. This sample has roughly 63,000 clones, with about 73% found just once. No antigen is known for these receptors. ViraFEST assay sequencing came after antigen-specific CD4+ T cells were expanded with viral peptide pools. When around ten days of culture had elapsed, CD4+ T cells were isolated. Either the mRNA-1273 or the BNT162b2 vaccine was given to participants as two doses. Source: CD4+ T cells from PBMCs cultured with HCoV-OC43 spike peptides, taken after COVID-19 vaccination. The subset denotes: HCoV-OC43 spike overlapping peptide pool stimulation. The receptors come from a human donor who received a COVID-19 vaccine.

This chain joins TRBV5-1 and TRBJ2-5; D is possibly TRBD1 or TRBD2 (5 bases each). Germline V gene lookup returns CDR1 SGHRS and CDR2 YFSETQ. This CDR3 comprises 14 residues. Trimming removed 2 bases from V and 2 bases from J, with 10 bases in between. The chain's CDR3 is CASSLTEGQETQYF. The CDR3 DNA reads TGCGCCAGCAGCTTAACTGAGGGGCAAGAGACCCAGTACTTC.

This chain links TRBV19 with TRBJ1-2; D is ambiguous. The CDR3 is made up of 14 amino acids. The germline V and J ends were trimmed by 5 bases and 2 bases, with 12 bases remaining between them. Germline CDR1 and CDR2: LNHDA and SQIVND (reference sequence). CDR3 residues: CASSREIGNYGYTF. In nucleotides, the CDR3 is TGTGCCAGTAGTCGGGAGATCGGGAACTATGGCTACACCTTC.

A remark on this clone: The same CDR3 can be traced to other DNA sequences in this sample. The genes are TRBV18 and TRBJ1-1; D unresolved. CDR1 is KGHSH, CDR2 LQKENI, per germline. The CDR3 has 13 residues. V was trimmed by 6 bases and J by 1 base, leaving 9 bases between them. CDR3 DNA sequence: TGTGCCAGCTCGCCGTCGGGGAACACTGAAGCTTTCTTT. Translating gives CASSPSGNTEAFF.

The CDR3 DNA reads TGTGCCAGCAGCATGCGGGCTAGCGGGGGTACCGATACGCAGTATTTT. Translation: CASSMRASGGTDTQYF. The V and J genes are TRBV5-5 and TRBJ2-3, with 10 bases fitting TRBD2. This CDR3 is built from 16 residues. Trimming removed 4 bases from V and 6 bases from J; junction bases left unmatched: 11. CDR1 and CDR2 from the germline V gene are SGHKS and YYEKEE (reference sequence).

This clone was recorded only once. This chain uses TRBV12-1 with TRBJ1-5. TRBV12-1 is annotated as a pseudogene. The CDR3 sequence is 17 residues long. This chain's CDR3 is CASSFEEWDGSNQPQHF. CDR3 nucleotide sequence: TGTGCCAGCAGCTTTGAGGAGTGGGACGGTAGCAATCAGCCCCAGCATTTT.